The entry that follows covers one T cell receptor beta chain sequence. Researchers ran the assay at a deep level. Measured with immunoSEQ multiplex PCR; TCRdb has only the in-frame clones, and not every one. The sample lists about a million clones; approximately 75% were seen once. This sample is drawn from a study of shared clonotypes between healthy human individuals. This CDR3 is 15 amino acids long. CDR1 MNHNS and CDR2 SASEGT come from the germline V gene. V dropped 1 base and J dropped 0; count of bases not matched to a gene: 2. Sequencing was performed on memory CD4+ T cells from PBMCs. The subset was: CD45RA-negative fraction. The rearrangement joins TRBV6-1 to TRBJ1-2; TRBD1 matches at 7 bases. This receptor was taken from a man between 18 and 29 years old in good health. Some clones in this sample may be carry-over from other donors' samples. The DNA of the CDR3 is TGTGCCAGCAGTGAAGGGGACAGCTCTAACTATGGCTACACCTTC. Protein sequence: CASSEGDSSNYGYTF.